This TCR beta chain was sequenced for a study of shared T cell receptors in the human thymus. The protocol was immunoSEQ multiplex PCR, while the TCRdb copy is restricted to in-frame clones and leaves out a portion. Here the sample spans under 850,000 clones, over 75% being singletons. The V gene's germline CDR1 is LGHNA and CDR2 YSLEER. This CDR3 contains 16 residues. V shed 0 bases and J shed 4 bases, with 16 bases lying between them. In addition, the sample was reused for a study of human thymus T cells. That work contributes: Resections from corrective heart surgery supplied the thymus tissue. There appeared to be biased usage of V and J genes in thymic and blood repertoires. Highly overlapping thymic repertoires among unrelated individuals were reported in related research.

The clonotype was recovered from a boy under three years old with a congenital heart defect. Sequenced: thymocytes. The J gene is TRBJ2-7, the V gene TRBV4-3; a possible D gene is TRBD2 (6 bases). The CDR3 nucleotides read TGCGCCAGCAGCCAAGAGGAGGGGCAGACTACTTACGAGCAGTACTTC. Translated: CASSQEEGQTTYEQYF.